One and the same sample provided the 16 T cell receptor beta chains below, sequenced in a study of T cells in women clearing cervical HPV infection. Sequencing was performed with immunoSEQ multiplex PCR; in TCRdb, only in-frame clones are kept and a portion is missing. The sample totals around 30,000 clones. The sequenced sample consisted of blood buffy coat. These TCRs come from a woman between 18 and 70 years old with a cervical HPV16 infection that either progressed to CIN3+ or cleared (not recorded which).

Of note for this clone: Coverage ceases 3 residues before the CDR3 finishes, and the germline J gene fills in the end. The rearrangement uses TRBV28 and TRBJ2-5; possibly TRBD1 or TRBD2 for D (5 bases each). V was trimmed by 3 bases and J by 5 bases, leaving 13 bases between them. CDR1 is MDHEN, CDR2 SYDVKM, per germline. This CDR3 is 14 amino acids long. CDR3 residues: CASSFRGEGETQYF. The part of the CDR3 DNA that was read is TGTGCCAGCAGTTTTCGAGGGGAAGGGGAGACC.

The sequenced CDR3 bases are TGTGCCAGCACCCGGGACAATGAC. This encodes CASTRDND. In full, the CDR3 reads CASTRDNDYTF. V usage is TRBV7-9 and J usage is TRBJ1-2; TRBD1 might be the D (6 bases). Read sequence stops 3 residues before the CDR3 end, and the germline J gene provides the missing end. CDR1 and CDR2 (germline): SEHNR, FQNEAQ (reference sequence). This CDR3 region has 11 residues.

Concerning this clone itself: The read terminates 3 residues ahead of where the CDR3 ends, so the germline J gene completes it. V and J are TRBV18 and TRBJ1-5, with 8 bases that match TRBD1. The ends lost 2 bases at V and 5 bases at J; junction bases unmatched: 5. CDR3 size: 15 residues. CDR1 and CDR2 from the germline V gene are KGHSH and LQKENI. This CDR3 reads CASSPNAGGDQPQHF. The DNA read from the CDR3 is TGTGCCAGCTCACCAAACGCAGGGGGCGATCAGCCC.

As to this clone: The read terminates 3 residues ahead of where the CDR3 ends, so the germline J gene completes it. The chain is built from TRBV20-1 and TRBJ2-7, with a possible D match to TRBD2 (6 bases). The V and J ends lost 3 bases and 3 bases respectively, with 12 bases between them. The CDR3 runs to 13 residues. The V gene's germline CDR1 is DFQATT and CDR2 SNEGSKA (reference sequence). CDR3: CSARGSGVYEQYF. CDR3 DNA, as far as it was read: TGCAGTGCTAGGGGTTCGGGGGTCTACGAG.

Points on this clone: The germline gene is not matched at one end of the junction; a read error may be the cause. The sequence runs out 3 residues before the end of the CDR3; the remainder is reconstructed from the germline J gene. The chain carries TRBV4-2 and TRBJ1-2; D not certain. Germline loops: CDR1 LGHNA, CDR2 YNFKEQ. The length of the CDR3 is 14 residues. The DNA read from the CDR3 is TGCGCCAGCAGCCAGGAGATCGAACAGTATGGC. Its protein is CASSQEIEQYG. The whole CDR3 sequence reads CASSQEIEQYGYTF.

Concerning this clone: The CDR3 extends 3 residues past the end of the read, so its final part is completed from the germline J gene. This chain uses TRBV19 with TRBJ1-2; TRBD1 is a possible D gene (6 bases). CDR1 and CDR2 from the germline V gene are LNHDA and SQIVND (reference sequence). This CDR3 has 13 residues. The CDR3 region is CASSKQGRKDYTF. The covered CDR3 bases are TGTGCCAGTAGTAAACAGGGTCGCAAGGAC.

In the case of this clone: The read stops 3 residues short of the end of the CDR3; the missing end is completed from the germline J gene. The chain combines TRBV5-1 with TRBJ2-3; D is undetermined. V gave up 5 bases and J gave up 8 bases, with 18 bases separating them. Per germline, CDR1 SGHRS and CDR2 YFSETQ. There are 14 residues in the CDR3. CDR3 DNA, as far as it was read: TGCGCCAGCAGATTTGACCTAGTCCTTGTTACG. As protein: CASRFDLVLVT. The complete CDR3 reads CASRFDLVLVTQYF.

A word on this clone: A junction boundary mismatches the germline segment, possibly from a read error. The read ends 3 residues shy of where the CDR3 ends; the end is completed using the germline J gene. This CDR3 is also generated by other DNA sequences in the sample. The rearrangement uses TRBV18 and TRBJ1-3, with 7 bases matching TRBD1. The V gene's germline CDR1 is KGHSH and CDR2 LQKENI. This CDR3 is 16 amino acids long. The CDR3 bases that were read are TGTGCCAGCTCACCCCGGGACAGATCTTCTGGAAACACG. As protein: CASSPRDRSSGNT. The whole CDR3 sequence reads CASSPRDRSSGNTIYF.

Of note for this clone: The read ends 3 residues early relative to the CDR3; the germline J gene fills the gap. The chain combines TRBV19 with TRBJ1-2; D is perhaps TRBD1 (5 bases). The germline gives CDR1 LNHDA, CDR2 SQIVND (reference sequence). CDR3 length: 14 amino acids. The V and J ends lost 1 base and 2 bases respectively, with 8 bases between them. CDR3 sequence reads: CASSIAGGNYGYTF. The CDR3 DNA, read in part, is TGTGCCAGTAGTATAGCGGGGGGAAACTATGGC.

With respect to this clone: The read gets to within 3 residues of the CDR3 end, and the germline J gene fills in the rest. The chain uses TRBV5-1 and TRBJ1-3, with a tentative D call TRBD1 (5 bases). Germline V gene lookup returns CDR1 SGHRS and CDR2 YFSETQ. The CDR3 is made up of 14 amino acids. The germline V and J ends were trimmed by 4 bases and 0 bases, with 8 bases remaining between them. CDR3 in amino acids: CASSMTASGNTIYF. The part of the CDR3 DNA that was read is TGCGCCAGCAGCATGACAGCCTCTGGAAACACC.

With regard to this clone: The CDR3 end falls 3 residues outside the read, so it is completed with the germline J gene. The chain links TRBV19 to TRBJ2-1; 8 nucleotides agree with TRBD2. V was pared by 2 bases and J by 7 bases, with 4 bases of the junction left unmatched. Germline CDR1 is LNHDA and CDR2 is SQIVND (reference sequence). CDR3 size: 14 residues. The CDR3 loop reads CASSISGSSNEQFF. The sequenced CDR3 bases are TGTGCCAGTAGTATAAGCGGGAGTTCGAATGAG.

Remarks on this clone: The read ends 3 residues shy of where the CDR3 ends; the end is completed using the germline J gene. The J gene is TRBJ2-1, the V gene TRBV5-5; D is ambiguous. The germline V and J ends were trimmed by 1 base and 7 bases, with 12 bases remaining between them. The CDR3 runs to 14 residues. Germline loops: CDR1 SGHKS, CDR2 YYEKEE (reference sequence). The DNA read from the CDR3 is TGTGCCAGCAGCTTGTTAGACTCTCTGAATGAG. This translates into CASSLLDSLNE. Given in full, the CDR3 is CASSLLDSLNEQFF.

CDR3 DNA (partial): TGTGCCAGCAGCTTGGCCATGGGGGGGACCTACGAG. It translates to CASSLAMGGTYE. The full CDR3 protein reads CASSLAMGGTYEQYF. This sequence joins TRBV5-6 and TRBJ2-7; 7 nucleotides line up with TRBD2. The CDR3 goes on 3 residues after the read ends, and that part is filled in from the germline J gene. Germline lookup yields CDR1 SGHDT and CDR2 YYEEEE. This CDR3 spans 15 amino acids. After removal of 0 bases from V and 2 bases from J, the junction contained 5 bases not matched to a gene.

Points on this clone: The read ends 3 residues early relative to the CDR3; the germline J gene fills the gap. The chain links TRBV18 to TRBJ1-4; D call uncertain. The CDR3 covers 15 residues. CDR1 and CDR2 from the germline V gene are KGHSH and LQKENI. The V end was cut by 3 bases, the J end by 2 bases, with 10 bases between. CDR3 DNA (partial): TGTGCCAGCTCACCGTTACCCGGGACTAATGAAAAA. Its protein is CASSPLPGTNEK. The whole CDR3 is CASSPLPGTNEKLFF.

A note on this clone: The read ends 3 residues early relative to the CDR3; the germline J gene fills the gap. The V gene is TRBV20-1, the J gene TRBJ2-1, with 12 bases identical to TRBD2. This CDR3 spans 19 amino acids. Per germline, CDR1 DFQATT and CDR2 SNEGSKA (reference sequence). The V segment lost 2 bases and the J segment 7 bases; nucleotides outside the gene matches: 18. CDR3 DNA, as far as it was read: TGCAGTGCTAGACTAGCGGGGGGGCTGGGGGGGCCGACGGGGAATGAG. Its protein is CSARLAGGLGGPTGNE. The whole CDR3 sequence reads CSARLAGGLGGPTGNEQFF.

The sequenced part of the CDR3 DNA is TGCAGTGCTAGAGACGCAGGGGGCGCGTGGCTAAGGGGC. It codes for CSARDAGGAWLRG. The whole CDR3 sequence is CSARDAGGAWLRGYTF. The chain carries TRBV20-1 and TRBJ1-2; 8 nucleotides agree with TRBD1. From the germline J gene comes the end of the CDR3, since the read stops 3 residues before it. Per germline, CDR1 DFQATT and CDR2 SNEGSKA (reference sequence). The CDR3 extends over 16 amino acids.